At least ten counts were recorded for the clone carrying this T cell receptor (beta chain). Its antigen remains unidentified. The data derive from a study of CD8 T cells in ankylosing spondylitis. Study-wide findings and caveats: It appeared that ankylosing spondylitis blood was characterized by a TCR beta motif of fewer than 10 highly homologous variants.

V lost 0 bases to trimming and J lost 1 base, with 19 bases between them. CDR3 size: 19 residues. Germline CDR1 reads LNHNV; CDR2 reads YYDKDF (reference sequence). Preparation of TCR beta libraries was done by quantitative 5'-RACE with molecular barcodes. TCRdb re-analysed the 5' RACE reads in MiXCR, keeping a single row per CDR3 protein. The sample contains a few hundred thousand distinct CDR3 sequences, over 9.5% of which appear only once. The material sequenced was blood, either unsorted or a sorted T cell fraction (not recorded which). The sequence was obtained from a male donor with ankylosing spondylitis. This chain links TRBV15 with TRBJ2-4; no firm D call. CDR3 amino acids: CATSRDPTRNMGAKNIQYF. In DNA form, the CDR3 reads TGTGCCACCAGCAGAGACCCTACCCGAAACATGGGGGCCAAAAACATTCAGTACTTC. Complete variable domain (other parts from reference TRBV15 and TRBJ2-4): DAMVIQNPRYQVTQFGKPVTLSCSQTLNHNVMYWYQQKSSQAPKLLFHYYDKDFNNEADTPDNFQSRRPNTSFCFLDIRSPGLGDTAMYLCATSRDPTRNMGAKNIQYFGAGTRLSVL.